The TCR beta chain described here comes from a study of OX40 agonist ivuxolimab in advanced cancers. Across the whole study: Ivuxolimab, which patients received intravenously every 2 weeks, was dosed at 0.01 to 10 mg/kg. Study-wide results and limits: Clonal expansion by week 6 occurred in CD4+ and CD8+ blood T cells (at 0.1 to 3.0 mg/kg).

Unmatched junction bases numbered 9, after V lost 4 bases and J lost 1 base. Germline V gives CDR1 SGHNT, CDR2 YYREEE (reference sequence). The CDR3 has 18 amino acids. This table comes from immunoSEQ multiplex PCR, and its TCRdb copy is limited to in-frame clones, with some not included. Of some 74,000 clones listed, 75% to 95% are singletons. For this clone: What it recognizes is unknown.

The V call is TRBV5-4, the J call TRBJ2-7, with 15 bases matching TRBD2. The sample was CD4+ or CD8+ T cells sorted from blood, taken in a trial of the OX40 agonist ivuxolimab. This receptor was identified in an adult with an advanced solid tumor such as melanoma, head and neck, liver or kidney cancer. The CDR3 loop is CASSPGTSGGLRSYEQYF. The CDR3 DNA reads as TGTGCCAGCAGCCCCGGGACTAGCGGGGGGTTAAGGTCCTACGAGCAGTACTTC.